Listed below are T cell receptor beta chains from one sample, sequenced in a study of CD8+CD57+ T cells in acquired aplastic anemia. One entry per CDR3 protein results from TCRdb running MiXCR on the reads. The profile shows about 200,000 distinct CDR3 sequences, less than 75% of them singletons. Sequencing was performed on sorted CD4+, CD8+, or CD8+CD57+ T cells (not recorded which) from PBMCs. All receptors come from a human donor with aplastic anemia. Both conserved end residues are part of each CDR3. The order of the fields is clone size, D gene, V gene, J gene, CDR3 DNA, CDR3 protein. The D gene is left open where the match is weak. Clone sizes are given selectively: once, few, many, or a class where the clone is expanded.

medium-sized	NA	TRBV7-9	TRBJ1-1	TGTGCCAGCAGCTTTATATCCTCGGGATACACTGAAGCTTTCTTT	CASSFISSGYTEAFF
NA	NA	TRBV20-1	TRBJ2-5	TGCAGTGCCGAGCGGGACACACAAGAGACCCAGTACTTC	CSAERDTQETQYF
NA	NA	TRBV5-6	TRBJ2-6	TGTGCCAGCAGCTTGCCGGGAGCCTCTGGGGCCAACGTCCTGACTTTC	CASSLPGASGANVLTF
once	TRBD1	TRBV24-1	TRBJ2-5	TGTGCCACCAGTGATCTAAAGACAGGGAACCAAGAGACCCAGTACTTC	CATSDLKTGNQETQYF
NA	TRBD1	TRBV5-1	TRBJ1-2	TGCGCCAGCAGCTTGGGGGCGGACAGGGCCTATGGCTACACCTTC	CASSLGADRAYGYTF
NA	NA	TRBV20-1	TRBJ2-7	TGCAGTGCTAGAGATGCCCACGAGCAGTACTTC	CSARDAHEQYF
many	NA	TRBV7-6	TRBJ2-7	TGTGCCAGCAGCTTAGCGTTCGGAACATCCTACGAGCAGTACTTC	CASSLAFGTSYEQYF
NA	TRBD2	TRBV20-1	TRBJ2-7	TGCAGTGCTAAGGGACTAGCGGGTTCCTACGAGCAGTACTTC	CSAKGLAGSYEQYF
many	TRBD2	TRBV7-6	TRBJ2-1	TGTGCCAGCAGCTTCGGGACTAATCTATACAATGAGCAGTTCTTC	CASSFGTNLYNEQFF
NA	NA	TRBV12-3/TRBV12-4	TRBJ1-1	TGTGCCAGCAGTTTCCCCCCGAACACTGAAGCTTTCTTT	CASSFPPNTEAFF
NA	NA	TRBV29-1	TRBJ2-2	TGCAGCGTTGCCAGTGGCCGGGGAACCGGGGAGCTGTTTTTT	CSVASGRGTGELFF
NA	NA	TRBV5-6	TRBJ1-1	TGTGCCAGCAGCTCAACTCACACTGAAGCTTTCTTT	CASSSTHTEAFF
NA	TRBD1	TRBV2	TRBJ1-6	TGTGCCAGCTCCATTGCAGACAGGGGTCCCCTTTCACCCCTCCACTTT	CASSIADRGPLSPLHF
few	NA	TRBV20-1	TRBJ2-7	TGCAGTGCTAGAGATCTCGGGTCCGACGAGCAGTACTTC	CSARDLGSDEQYF
few	NA	TRBV20-1	TRBJ1-1	TGCAGTGCTAGCTTAACAGGGAAGTACACTGAAGCTTTCTTT	CSASLTGKYTEAFF
NA	TRBD2	TRBV19	TRBJ2-5	TGTGCCAGTAGCATGACTAGCAGAGAGACCCAGTACTTC	CASSMTSRETQYF
few	NA	TRBV27	TRBJ2-1	TGTGCCAGCAGTTTATCGGCTAACAATGAGCAGTTCTTC	CASSLSANNEQFF